This TCR beta chain was documented in a study of blood T cell repertoires in COVID-19. Study in general: In each case, the material was cDNA or gDNA derived from T cells, B-cell-depleted T cells, or PBMCs.

The authors' processing: Quantification of nucleated cells was approximated via reference gene primer amplification. Produced via immunoSEQ multiplex PCR; TCRdb's table is partial and in-frame only. V, J and clone size are those of that table, while D and trimming were read from the DNA. The data hold 200,000 to 250,000 clones, with approximately 91% observed a single time. V trimming: 0 bases; J trimming: 6 bases; junction bases outside the gene matches: 5. Germline CDR1 and CDR2: GTSNPN and SVGIG (reference sequence). The CDR3 covers 15 residues. Specimen: peripheral blood. J is TRBJ1-5 and V is TRBV30; 10 bases fit TRBD1. The sequence was collected from a woman aged 55-69 years with acute or convalescent COVID-19. CDR3 sequence (DNA): TGTGCCTGGAGTGTACGGGGGACAGGGGCTCAGCCCCAGCATTTT. This sequence encodes CAWSVRGTGAQPQHF.